This T cell receptor beta chain was sequenced in a study of CD8 T cells in ankylosing spondylitis. General study results and limits: Clones tied to disease were said to be significantly enriched in matched ankylosing spondylitis synovial fluid. It appeared that ankylosing spondylitis blood was characterized by a TCR beta motif of roughly 8 highly homologous variants.

The ends were cut back, 4 bases at V and 8 bases at J, with 8 bases in the middle. CDR1 is SQVTM and CDR2 is ANQGSEA in the germline V gene. This CDR3 region has 10 residues. Scientists made TCR beta libraries using quantitative 5'-RACE with molecular barcodes. TCRdb re-analysed the 5' RACE reads in MiXCR, keeping a single row per CDR3 protein. The sample contains about 460,000 distinct CDR3 sequences, 5.3% of which appear only once. This clonotype was detected ten times or more. The target antigen is unknown. The receptor comes from a male donor with ankylosing spondylitis. The chain carries TRBV29-1 and TRBJ1-1; the D is unclear. Sequenced material: blood, either unsorted or a sorted T cell fraction (not recorded which). Written as DNA, the CDR3 is TGCAGCGTTGCTCCTCGGGAAGCTTTCTTT. Protein sequence: CSVAPREAFF.